Included here is one T cell receptor (beta chain) sequence, with context. Its target is unknown. Germline CDR1 LNHDA, CDR2 SQIVND (reference sequence). The CDR3 is 12 residues long. The V gene lost 8 bases and the J gene lost 9 bases, with 11 bases spanning the gap. This sample is drawn from a study of T cells in Graves' hyperthyroidism and ophthalmopathy. In the study overall: Peripheral blood was obtained at initial diagnosis, preceding any treatment. Study-wide points: Ophthalmopathy was distinguished from stable hyperthyroidism by 13 V-J signatures.

From RNA transcripts, TCR beta CDR3 regions were amplified. A set of HTBI primers served as the primers for a first-round RT-PCR of the TCR CDR3. TCRdb re-called the multiplex PCR reads with MiXCR, one entry per CDR3 protein. Of under 300,000 distinct CDR3 sequences in the sample, 20% to 25% were seen once. For ophthalmopathy patients, the Clinical Activity Score was at least 3 and the NOSPECS grade at least 4; duration was under 3 months. Each diagnosis drew on symptoms, thyroxine, TRAb, thyroid ultrasound and orbital computed tomography findings. The rearrangement uses TRBV19 and TRBJ1-6; D gene unclear. Sequences were obtained from blood. This receptor was identified in a young man with Graves' ophthalmopathy. The CDR3 here is CASPDLGSPLHF. CDR3 nucleotides: TGTGCCAGTCCCGATTTGGGTTCACCCCTCCACTTT. Together with reference TRBV19 and TRBJ1-6, the CDR3 gives the full variable domain: DGGITQSPKYLFRKEGQNVTLSCEQNLNHDAMYWYRQDPGQGLRLIYYSQIVNDFQKGDIAEGYSVSREKKESFPLTVTSAQKNPTAFYLCASPDLGSPLHFGNGTRLTVT.